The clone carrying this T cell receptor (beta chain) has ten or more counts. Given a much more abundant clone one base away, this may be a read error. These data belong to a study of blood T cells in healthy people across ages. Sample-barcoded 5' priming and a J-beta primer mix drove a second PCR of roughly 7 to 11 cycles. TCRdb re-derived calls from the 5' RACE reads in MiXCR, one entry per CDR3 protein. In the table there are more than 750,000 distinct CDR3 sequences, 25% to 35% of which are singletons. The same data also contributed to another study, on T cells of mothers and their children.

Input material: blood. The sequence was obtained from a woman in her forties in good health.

The CDR3 nucleotides are TGTGCCAGCAGGGACTCGACAAATTCACCCCTCCACTTT. This codes for CASRDSTNSPLHF. This sequence joins TRBV6-4 and TRBJ1-6; D gene uncertain. Germline V gene sequence: CDR1 MRHNA, CDR2 SNTAGT. The CDR3 loop spans 13 amino acids.